The 4 T cell receptor beta chains given below trace back to one sample, sequenced in a study of cytomegalovirus exposure and HLA in healthy donors. Sequencing was performed with immunoSEQ multiplex PCR; in TCRdb, only in-frame clones are kept and a portion is missing. Of under 140,000 clones in the sample, 85% to 90% were seen once. The material sequenced was PBMCs. These receptors all come from a woman in her 30s in good health and CMV-seropositive.

The rearrangement joins TRBV10-1 to TRBJ2-5, with D tentatively TRBD1 (6 bases). Trimming took off 6 bases at V and 2 bases at J, with 16 bases between the two ends. The CDR3 runs to 15 residues. CDR1 and CDR2 (germline): WNHNN, SYGVQD (reference sequence). In nucleotides, the CDR3 is TGCGCCAGCAGCCCCAGGGGAAGGGGGCAAGAGACCCAGTACTTC. Its protein product is CASSPRGRGQETQYF.

The chain is built from TRBV4-1 and TRBJ2-7; 7 bases are shared with TRBD2. CDR3 length: 15 amino acids. The ends lost 2 bases at V and 1 base at J; junction bases unmatched: 5. Germline assignment: CDR1 MGHRA and CDR2 YSYEKL. This CDR3 reads CASSQQDGGSYEQYF. In nucleotides, the CDR3 is TGCGCCAGCAGCCAACAAGACGGGGGGTCCTACGAGCAGTACTTC.

The genes are TRBV4-3 and TRBJ2-6; the D gene is possibly TRBD2 (5 bases). Germline CDR1 is LGHNA and CDR2 is YSLEER. Trimming left V 1 base short and J 0 bases short, with 10 bases between. There are 17 residues in the CDR3. CDR3 region: CASSQGTRPSGANVLTF. CDR3 nucleotides: TGCGCCAGCAGCCAAGGAACTAGACCCTCTGGGGCCAACGTCCTGACTTTC.

V gene TRBV27 combines with J gene TRBJ2-3; D possibly corresponds to TRBD1 (5 bases). The CDR3 extends over 18 amino acids. The germline V and J ends were trimmed by 5 bases and 5 bases, with 26 bases remaining between them. From germline, CDR1 is MNHEY and CDR2 SMNVEV (reference sequence). The CDR3 nucleotides read TGTGCCAGCAGTCCACTCCTCGTAAAGGGTGGGGCTGGAGATACGCAGTATTTT. Translation: CASSPLLVKGGAGDTQYF.